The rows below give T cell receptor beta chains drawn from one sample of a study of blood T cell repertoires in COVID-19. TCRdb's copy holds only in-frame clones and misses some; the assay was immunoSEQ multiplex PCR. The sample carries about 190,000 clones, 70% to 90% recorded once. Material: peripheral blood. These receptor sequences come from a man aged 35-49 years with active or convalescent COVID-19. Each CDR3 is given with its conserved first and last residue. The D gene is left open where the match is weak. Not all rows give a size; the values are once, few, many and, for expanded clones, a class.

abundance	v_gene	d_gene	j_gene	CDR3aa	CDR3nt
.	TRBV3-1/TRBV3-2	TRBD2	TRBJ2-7	CASSAGGGVYEQYF	TGTGCCAGCAGCGCGGGAGGTGGAGTCTACGAGCAGTACTTC
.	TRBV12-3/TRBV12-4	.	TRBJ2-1	CASSYLVTAEQFF	TGTGCCAGCAGTTATCTAGTTACTGCTGAGCAGTTCTTC
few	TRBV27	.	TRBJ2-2	CASGTLNTGELFF	TGTGCCAGCGGGACACTTAACACCGGGGAGCTGTTTTTT
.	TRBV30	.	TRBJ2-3	CAWSAGSTDTQYF	TGTGCCTGGAGCGCCGGGAGCACAGATACGCAGTATTTT
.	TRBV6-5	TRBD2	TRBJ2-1	CASSNSGGTYNEQFF	TGTGCCAGCAGTAACTCGGGGGGTACCTACAATGAGCAGTTCTTC
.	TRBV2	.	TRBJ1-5	CASSLSHVLRQAMQPQHF	TGTGCCAGCAGCCTGAGCCACGTCCTAAGACAGGCGATGCAACCCCAGCATTTT
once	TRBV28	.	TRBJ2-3	CASSLCDFGGAESSTDTQYF	TGTGCCAGCAGTTTATGTGACTTTGGGGGGGCCGAATCCTCCACAGATACGCAGTATTTT
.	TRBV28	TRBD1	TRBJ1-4	CASSLAGTGGNEKLFF	TGTGCCAGCAGTTTAGCCGGGACAGGGGGTAATGAAAAACTGTTTTTT
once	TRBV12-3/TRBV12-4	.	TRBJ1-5	CASSFGSQPQHF	TGTGCCAGCAGTTTTGGGAGCCAGCCCCAGCATTTT
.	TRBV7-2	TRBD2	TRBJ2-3	CASSLVLLAGGADTQYF	TGTGCCAGCAGCTTAGTATTGCTAGCGGGAGGGGCAGATACGCAGTATTTT
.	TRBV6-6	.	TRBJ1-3	CASSLQGVGNTIYF	TGTGCCAGCAGCCTACAGGGAGTCGGAAACACCATATATTTT
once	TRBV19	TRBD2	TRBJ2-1	CASSIGLAALGEQFF	TGTGCCAGTAGTATAGGGCTAGCGGCGTTGGGGGAGCAGTTCTTC
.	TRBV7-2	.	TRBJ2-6	CASSERIPGSGANVLTF	TGTGCCAGCAGCGAACGGATTCCAGGCTCTGGGGCCAACGTCCTGACTTTC
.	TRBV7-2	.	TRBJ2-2	CASSLLRADTGELFF	TGTGCCAGCAGCTTACTCAGGGCGGACACCGGGGAGCTGTTTTTT
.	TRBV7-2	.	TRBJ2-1	CASSLVGVSWNEQFF	TGTGCCAGCAGCTTAGTAGGGGTGTCATGGAATGAGCAGTTCTTC
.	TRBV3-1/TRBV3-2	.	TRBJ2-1	CASSQVLNEQFF	TGTGCCAGCAGCCAAGTCCTCAATGAGCAGTTCTTC
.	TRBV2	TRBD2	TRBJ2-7	CASSRASGIYEQYF	TGTGCCAGCAGTAGGGCTAGCGGGATCTACGAGCAGTACTTC
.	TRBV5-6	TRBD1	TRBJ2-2	CASSWPWDRGSRELFF	TGTGCCAGCAGCTGGCCGTGGGACAGGGGAAGCCGGGAGCTGTTTTTT
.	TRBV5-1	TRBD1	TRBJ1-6	CASSLDRQGYSPLHF	TGCGCCAGCAGCTTGGACCGACAGGGTTATTCACCCCTCCACTTT
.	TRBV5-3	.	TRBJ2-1	CANKTSPSYNEQFF	TGTGCCAATAAAACTAGTCCCTCATACAATGAGCAGTTCTTC
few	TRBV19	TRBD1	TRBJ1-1	CASSNTGVSEAFF	TGTGCCAGTAGTAATACAGGGGTATCTGAAGCTTTCTTT
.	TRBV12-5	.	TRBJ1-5	CASGPGLTGQPQHF	TGTGCTAGTGGCCCCGGGCTAACAGGGCAGCCCCAGCATTTT
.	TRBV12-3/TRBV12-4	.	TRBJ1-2	CASSPQGLGYTF	TGTGCCAGCAGTCCCCAGGGTCTGGGCTACACCTTC
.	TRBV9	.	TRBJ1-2	CASSAPSFGAGGYTF	TGTGCCAGCAGCGCCCCCTCTTTCGGGGCGGGGGGCTACACCTTC
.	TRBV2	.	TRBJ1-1	CASSDSVNTEAFF	TGTGCCAGCAGTGACAGCGTGAACACTGAAGCTTTCTTT
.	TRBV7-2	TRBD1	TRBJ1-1	CASSLRDRGNTEAFF	TGTGCCAGCAGCTTACGGGACAGGGGGAACACTGAAGCTTTCTTT
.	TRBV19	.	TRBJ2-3	CASSTYTDTQYF	TGTGCCAGTAGTACCTACACAGATACGCAGTATTTT
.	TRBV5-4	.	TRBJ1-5	CASSFPNQPQHF	TGTGCCAGCAGCTTCCCGAATCAGCCCCAGCATTTT
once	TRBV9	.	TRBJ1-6	CASSDKSYSPLHF	TGTGCCAGCAGCGACAAGAGTTACAGTCCCCTCCACTTT
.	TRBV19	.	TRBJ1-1	CASSILDLTGGITEAFF	TGTGCCAGTAGTATCTTGGACTTGACAGGTGGAATTACTGAAGCTTTCTTT
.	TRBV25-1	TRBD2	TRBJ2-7	CASGLAGGYEQYF	TGTGCCAGCGGACTAGCGGGAGGGTACGAGCAGTACTTC
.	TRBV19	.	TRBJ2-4	CASRDRPRGDIQYF	TGTGCCAGTAGGGACAGACCCAGGGGAGACATTCAGTACTTC
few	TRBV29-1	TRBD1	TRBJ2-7	CSANGDSTYEQYF	TGCAGCGCCAATGGGGACAGCACCTACGAGCAGTACTTC
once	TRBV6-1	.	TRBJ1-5	CASSESQGRGQPQHF	TGTGCCAGCAGTGAATCTCAGGGGAGAGGTCAGCCCCAGCATTTT
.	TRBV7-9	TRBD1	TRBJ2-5	CASSSGPGDRGGETQYF	TGTGCCAGCAGCTCGGGACCCGGGGACAGGGGTGGCGAGACCCAGTACTTC
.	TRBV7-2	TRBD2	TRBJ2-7	CASSLVSLAGEGEQYF	TGTGCCAGCAGCTTAGTAAGCCTAGCGGGAGAGGGGGAGCAGTACTTC
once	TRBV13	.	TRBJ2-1	CASSLDLAGEQFF	TGTGCCAGCAGCTTAGATCTAGCTGGTGAGCAGTTCTTC
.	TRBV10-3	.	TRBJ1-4	CAIREGVGNEKLFF	TGTGCCATCAGGGAAGGGGTTGGGAATGAAAAACTGTTTTTT
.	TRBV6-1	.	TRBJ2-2	CASSEIPGRPRGITGELFF	TGTGCCAGCAGTGAGATTCCGGGACGACCTAGGGGGATCACCGGGGAGCTGTTTTTT
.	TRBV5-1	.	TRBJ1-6	CASSLDAGLKIGSPLHF	TGCGCCAGCAGCTTGGACGCGGGGCTTAAGATAGGATCACCCCTCCACTTT
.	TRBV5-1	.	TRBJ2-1	CASSKWQVDSYNEQFF	TGCGCCAGCAGCAAATGGCAAGTCGACTCCTACAATGAGCAGTTCTTC
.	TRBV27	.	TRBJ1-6	CASESLPPHRNNSPLHF	TGTGCCAGCGAGTCCTTGCCGCCCCACAGGAATAATTCACCCCTCCACTTT
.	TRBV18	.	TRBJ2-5	CASSPGGTASQETQYF	TGTGCCAGCTCACCTGGGGGGACAGCCAGCCAAGAGACCCAGTACTTC
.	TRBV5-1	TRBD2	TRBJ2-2	CASSRAGTNTGELFF	TGCGCCAGCAGCCGAGCGGGGACGAACACCGGGGAGCTGTTTTTT